The text below deals with one T cell receptor (beta chain). Its target is unknown. The read stops 3 residues short of the end of the CDR3; the missing end is completed from the germline J gene. The source of the sample is a study of T cells in women clearing cervical HPV infection. At the level of the study: Donors had HPV16-related CIN3 or worse; 2 had invasive cancer.

HPV was found by MY09/MY11 PCR and dot-blot genotyping. Study results and caveats: Cases carried less TRBV6-7 than controls: about 0.1% versus 0.15%.

Some clones are missing from TCRdb's copy, which holds only in-frame ones; the method was immunoSEQ multiplex PCR. The listing contains about 30,000 clones. With 1 base clipped from V and 2 bases from J, the junction kept 1 base outside the gene matches. CDR1 is KGHSH, CDR2 LQKENI, per germline. The CDR3 runs to 15 residues. The material sequenced was blood buffy coat. This sequence was found in a woman aged 18 to 69 with a cervical HPV16 infection that either progressed to CIN3+ or cleared (not recorded which). The rearrangement links TRBV18 to TRBJ2-3, with 9 nucleotides matching TRBD2. CDR3 in amino acids: CASSPLGLATDTQYF. The sequenced CDR3 bases are TGTGCCAGCTCACCACTGGGACTAGCCACAGATACG.